This passage covers 13 T cell receptor beta chains from one sample sequenced in a study of blood T cell repertoires in COVID-19. Clones were read by immunoSEQ multiplex PCR, and TCRdb kept only the in-frame ones, dropping some. The sample includes 150,000 to 200,000 clones, roughly 90% of them seen just once. Source material: peripheral blood. The receptor source for this set is a man in his 60s with active or convalescent COVID-19.

About this clone itself: Other DNA sequences in this specimen translate into the identical CDR3. J is TRBJ1-1 and V is TRBV29-1; D gene ambiguous. The V and J ends lost 0 bases and 1 base respectively, with 6 bases between them. Germline loops: CDR1 SQVTM, CDR2 ANQGSEA. The CDR3 is made up of 13 amino acids. The CDR3 is CSVEETRNTEAFF. As DNA, the CDR3 is TGCAGCGTTGAAGAGACTCGGAACACTGAAGCTTTCTTT. The entire variable domain, with the rest obtained from reference TRBV29-1 and TRBJ1-1, is as follows: SAVISQKPSRDICQRGTSLTIQCQVDSQVTMMFWYRQQPGQSLTLIATANQGSEATYESGFVIDKFPISRPNLTFSTLTVSNMSPEDSSIYLCSVEETRNTEAFFGQGTRLTVV.

The V call is TRBV19, the J call TRBJ2-5, with D maybe TRBD1 (6 bases). The CDR3 contains 14 residues. The germline CDR1 and CDR2 sequences are LNHDA and SQIVND (reference sequence). V was cut by 5 bases and J by 1 base, with 11 bases left in between. CDR3 DNA sequence: TGTGCCAGTAGTCTAACAGGGATCCAAGAGACCCAGTACTTC. The encoded protein is CASSLTGIQETQYF.

This clone was recorded once. The genes are TRBV7-9 and TRBJ1-2; 11 bases align to TRBD1. The germline V gene encodes CDR1 SEHNR and CDR2 FQNEAQ (reference sequence). V was clipped by 5 bases and J by 4 bases; unmatched bases: 3. The CDR3 has 14 residues. Here the CDR3 DNA reads TGTGCCAGCAGCAGCGGACAGGGGGCCTATGGCTACACCTTC. This sequence encodes CASSSGQGAYGYTF.

The genes are TRBV5-1 and TRBJ1-1; TRBD1 agrees at 8 bases. The CDR3 sequence is 15 residues long. V lost 4 bases, J lost 3 bases, and 8 bases stayed unmatched. Germline-derived CDR1 and CDR2 are SGHRS and YFSETQ. In DNA, the CDR3 is TGCGCCAGCAGCCCCCCAGGGGGCAGGGACACTGAAGCTTTCTTT. This gives the protein CASSPPGGRDTEAFF.

This clone has a handful of counts. The chain carries TRBV19 and TRBJ1-2; maybe TRBD1 (6 bases). Trimming stripped 7 bases from V and 5 bases from J, with 14 bases between. The germline CDR1 and CDR2 sequences are LNHDA and SQIVND (reference sequence). CDR3 length: 13 residues. Here the CDR3 reads CASNRGALYGYTF. The CDR3 DNA is TGTGCCAGTAATCGGGGGGCTCTTTATGGCTACACCTTC. The full variable domain, its missing parts supplied by reference TRBV19 and TRBJ1-2, is DGGITQSPKYLFRKEGQNVTLSCEQNLNHDAMYWYRQDPGQGLRLIYYSQIVNDFQKGDIAEGYSVSREKKESFPLTVTSAQKNPTAFYLCASNRGALYGYTFGSGTRLTVV.

This chain connects TRBV6-5 to TRBJ1-1; no reliable D call. The CDR3 length is 14 residues. Germline loops: CDR1 MNHEY, CDR2 SVGAGI. V gave up 5 bases and J gave up 1 base, with 11 bases separating them. The CDR3 here is CASSKSVKNTEAFF. The CDR3 region has the DNA TGTGCCAGCAGTAAGTCAGTGAAGAACACTGAAGCTTTCTTT.

This clone was counted once. V usage is TRBV4-2 and J usage is TRBJ1-1, with no clear D. This CDR3 spans 15 amino acids. V lost 1 base and J 3 bases, leaving 12 bases between the germline ends. Germline loops: CDR1 LGHNA, CDR2 YNFKEQ. Here the CDR3 reads CASSQGMADYTEAFF. The DNA of the CDR3 is TGTGCCAGCAGCCAAGGTATGGCAGACTACACTGAAGCTTTCTTT.

The chain uses TRBV27 and TRBJ2-4; D is possibly TRBD2 (6 bases). The V end was cut by 6 bases, the J end by 1 base, with 13 bases between. CDR1 is MNHEY and CDR2 is SMNVEV in the germline V gene (reference sequence). CDR3 length equals 15 residues. Written as DNA, the CDR3 is TGTGCCAGCAGCCAATGGGGGGAGGCCAAAAACATTCAGTACTTC. This codes for CASSQWGEAKNIQYF.

This chain links TRBV3-1 (or the pseudogene TRBV3-2) with TRBJ2-5; TRBD2 matches at 11 bases. The CDR3 loop spans 18 amino acids. Germline loops: CDR1 LGHDT, CDR2 YNNKEL (reference sequence). Germline trimming cut 0 bases from V and 2 bases from J; bases unmatched to any gene: 8. CDR3 coding DNA: TGTGCCAGCAGCCAAGACTCCGGGACTAGCGGAGAACAAGAGACCCAGTACTTC. This encodes CASSQDSGTSGEQETQYF.

This chain connects TRBV18 to TRBJ2-5, with TRBD2 matching over 9 bases. The CDR3 totals 16 residues. Germline V gene sequence: CDR1 KGHSH, CDR2 LQKENI. J lost 1 base, V lost 2 bases, and 5 bases had no gene match. The DNA of the CDR3 is TGTGCCAGCTCACCAAGGCTAGCGGGGCTCCAAGAGACCCAGTACTTC. Translated: CASSPRLAGLQETQYF.

This clone was recorded at least ten times. V is TRBV5-1 and J is TRBJ1-1, with no clear D. Germline V CDR1 and CDR2: SGHRS, YFSETQ. V gave up 0 bases and J gave up 6 bases, with 12 bases separating them. CDR3 length: 14 residues. CDR3 DNA sequence: TGCGCCAGCAGCTTGGACCCGGGGTTGGCTGAAGCTTTCTTT. Translation: CASSLDPGLAEAFF.

The chain links TRBV10-2 to TRBJ1-2; the match to TRBD1 covers 8 bases. Germline CDR1 reads WSHSY; CDR2 reads SAAADI. Trimming removed 7 bases from V and 8 bases from J; junction bases left unmatched: 15. This CDR3 region has 15 residues. The CDR3 spells CASIPQGEVGMGYTF. DNA of the CDR3: TGCGCCAGCATCCCACAGGGGGAGGTTGGTATGGGCTACACCTTC.

The V call is TRBV7-8, the J call TRBJ1-2, with a tentative D call TRBD1 (5 bases). V dropped 5 bases and J dropped 6 bases, with 16 bases sitting between them. There are 14 residues in the CDR3. In germline, CDR1 is SGHVS, CDR2 FQNEAQ. The CDR3 DNA sequence: TGTGCCAGCAGCCCAAGGGAGGGGTTCGATGGCTACACCTTC. Amino acid sequence: CASSPREGFDGYTF.